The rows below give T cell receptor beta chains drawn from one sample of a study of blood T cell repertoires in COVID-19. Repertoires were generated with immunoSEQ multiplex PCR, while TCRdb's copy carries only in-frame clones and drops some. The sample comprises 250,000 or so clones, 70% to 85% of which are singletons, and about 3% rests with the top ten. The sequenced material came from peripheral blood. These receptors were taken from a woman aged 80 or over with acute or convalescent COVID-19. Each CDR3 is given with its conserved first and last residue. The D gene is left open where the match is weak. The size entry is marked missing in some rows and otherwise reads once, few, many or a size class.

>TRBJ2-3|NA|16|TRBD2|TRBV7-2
TGTGCCAGCAGCTTTACTAGCGGGGGGGCGACAGATACGCAGTATTTT
CASSFTSGGATDTQYF
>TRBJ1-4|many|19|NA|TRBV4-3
TGCGCCAGCAGCCAAGAGGGCCCAGGCGCCAGCCCAACTAATGAAAAACTGTTTTTT
CASSQEGPGASPTNEKLFF
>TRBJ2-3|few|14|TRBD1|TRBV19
TGTGCCAGTAGTAGGGACAGGAGAACAGATACGCAGTATTTT
CASSRDRRTDTQYF
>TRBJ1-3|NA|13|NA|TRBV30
TGTGCCTGGCGACTGTTCTCTGGAAACACCATATATTTT
CAWRLFSGNTIYF
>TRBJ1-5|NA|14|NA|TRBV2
TGTGCCAGCAGTGAGGAAGGGGCTCAGCAGCCCCAGCATTTT
CASSEEGAQQPQHF
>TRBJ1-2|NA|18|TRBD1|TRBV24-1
TGTGCCACCAGTGATTTGAAGAGGGGGGACAGGACTATCTATGGCTACACCTTC
CATSDLKRGDRTIYGYTF
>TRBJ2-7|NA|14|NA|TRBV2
TGTGCCAGCAGTACACAGGGCGGCCTACCCGAGCAGTACTTC
CASSTQGGLPEQYF
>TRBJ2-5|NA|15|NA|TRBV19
TGTGCCAGTAAGCGCAGCGGGCAGTCACAAGAGACCCAGTACTTC
CASKRSGQSQETQYF
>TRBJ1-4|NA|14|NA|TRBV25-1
TGTGCCAGCAGTGAGGTGAAGGGGAATGAAAAACTGTTTTTT
CASSEVKGNEKLFF
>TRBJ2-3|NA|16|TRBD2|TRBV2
TGTGCCAGCAGATCCCAGACTAGCGGGGGAACAGATACGCAGTATTTT
CASRSQTSGGTDTQYF
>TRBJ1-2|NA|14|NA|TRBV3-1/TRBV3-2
TGTGCCAGCAGCGGGGGGACCTCTAACTATGGCTACACCTTC
CASSGGTSNYGYTF
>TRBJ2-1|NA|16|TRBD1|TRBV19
TGTGCCAGTAGTATAGATCTGGGACAGGGGGGGAATGAGCAGTTCTTC
CASSIDLGQGGNEQFF
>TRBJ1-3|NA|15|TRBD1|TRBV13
TGTGCCAGCACCTCGGCCGGGACAGCTGGAAACACCATATATTTT
CASTSAGTAGNTIYF
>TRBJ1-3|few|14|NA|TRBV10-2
TGCGCCAGCAGTGGGGGGGGTGCGGGAAACACCATATATTTT
CASSGGGAGNTIYF
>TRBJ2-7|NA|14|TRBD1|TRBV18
TGTGCCAGCTCACTTTGGGACAGAGTGTACGAGCAGTACTTC
CASSLWDRVYEQYF
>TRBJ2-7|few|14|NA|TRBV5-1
TGCGCCAGCAGCACGGAAGACAGCTCCTACGAGCAGTACTTC
CASSTEDSSYEQYF
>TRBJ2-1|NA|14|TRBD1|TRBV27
TGTGCCAGCGGCCTCCCGACAGGGATATATGAGCAGTTCTTC
CASGLPTGIYEQFF
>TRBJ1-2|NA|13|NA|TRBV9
TGTGCCAGCAGAGCCCTCACTAACTATGGCTACACCTTC
CASRALTNYGYTF
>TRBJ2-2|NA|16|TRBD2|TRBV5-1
TGCGCCAGCAGCTTGGCCCTAGCGGGGGTTCTCGGGGAGCTGTTTTTT
CASSLALAGVLGELFF
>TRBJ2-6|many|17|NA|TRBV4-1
TGCGCCAGCAGCCAAGATCGCCGGGTCTCTGGGGCCAACGTCCTGACTTTC
CASSQDRRVSGANVLTF
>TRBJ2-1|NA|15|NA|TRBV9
TGTGCCAGCAGCGTACGGGACACGTCCTACAATGAGCAGTTCTTC
CASSVRDTSYNEQFF
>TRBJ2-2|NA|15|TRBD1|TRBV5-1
TGCGCCAGCAGCAGACAGGGGGCGAACACCGGGGAGCTGTTTTTT
CASSRQGANTGELFF
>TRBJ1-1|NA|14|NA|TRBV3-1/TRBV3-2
TGTGCCAGCAGCCAAGATTACAGGAACACTGAAGCTTTCTTT
CASSQDYRNTEAFF
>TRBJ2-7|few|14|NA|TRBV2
TGTGCCAGCAGGGCTAATATACAGGGTGACGAGCAGTACTTC
CASRANIQGDEQYF
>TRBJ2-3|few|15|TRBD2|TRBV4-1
TGCGCCAGCAGGCCGAGGGCCGGGGGGTCCGATACGCAGTATTTT
CASRPRAGGSDTQYF